The sample holds a few counts of the clone carrying this T cell receptor (beta chain). The data belong to a study of immune evolution from preneoplasia to lung adenocarcinoma. Study information: HLA loss of heterozygosity: 5.5% to 8.5% AIS, about 14% MIA, around 35% ADC, none AAH.

This CDR3 region has 12 residues. The V gene's germline CDR1 is MGHRA and CDR2 YSYEKL. The V end was cut by 0 bases, the J end by 8 bases, with 7 bases between. Assay used: immunoSEQ multiplex PCR; TCRdb lists only in-frame clones, some missing. Of roughly 35,000 clones in the sample, 74% are singletons; the top ten hold about 6.5%. Between the mid-2010s and the late 2010s, patients underwent resection in Japan or China. This TCR came from a person aged 55 to 70 with lung adenocarcinoma. The chain joins TRBV4-1 to TRBJ1-2; D uncertain. Sequenced material: FFPE invasive lung adenocarcinoma tissue. CDR3 in amino acids: CASSQERWGYTF. CDR3 nucleotides: TGCGCCAGCAGCCAAGAGAGATGGGGCTACACCTTC.